The clone carrying this T cell receptor (beta chain) was counted ten times or more. Its cognate antigen is unknown. This CDR3 has 13 amino acids. Trimming removed 1 base from V and 11 bases from J, with 14 bases in between. The V gene's germline CDR1 is LGHDT and CDR2 YNNKEL (reference sequence). This entry belongs to a study of identical twins. Broader study findings: Out-of-frame alpha sequences shared by twins showed excess low generation probability. Weaker excess twin sharing was seen among beta out-of-frame sequences.

MiXCR, run by TCRdb on the 5' RACE reads, gives a single entry per CDR3 protein. This table holds 1.5 million or so distinct CDR3 sequences, around 29% found once. Sequencing input: cord blood. The chain carries TRBV3-1 and TRBJ2-5; TRBD2 might be the D (6 bases). The sequence derives from a newborn girl in good health. CDR3 DNA: TGTGCCAGCAGCCAAGTTAGGTCGGGAGAGCAGTACTTC. Its protein product is CASSQVRSGEQYF.